The 28 T cell receptor beta chains in this list originate from one sample, sequenced in a study of shared clonotypes between healthy human individuals. Positive CCR7 selection of CD45RO-negative cells yielded the naive CD8 cells, and terminally differentiated effector memory CD45RA+ cells were excluded. TCRdb's copy holds only in-frame clones and misses some; the assay was immunoSEQ multiplex PCR. Here the sample spans around 2,000,000 clones, roughly 91% being singletons. Specimen: naive CD8+ T cells from PBMCs. Every receptor here comes from a man younger than 35 in good health. Some clones in this sample may be carry-over from other donors' samples.

The chain has TRBV4-1 and TRBJ1-5; no clear D gene. The CDR3 loop spans 14 amino acids. Germline V gene sequence: CDR1 MGHRA, CDR2 YSYEKL. V was clipped by 4 bases and J by 2 bases, with 9 bases between them. CDR3 sequence reads: CASSPQRGNQPQHF. CDR3 coding DNA: TGCGCCAGCAGCCCTCAGAGGGGCAATCAGCCCCAGCATTTT.

This chain connects TRBV5-1 to TRBJ2-7; TRBD1 matches at 8 bases. Looked up from germline, CDR1 is SGHRS and CDR2 is YFSETQ. This CDR3 has 20 residues. The trim removed 5 bases at V and 3 bases at J, leaving 25 bases unmatched. Here the CDR3 DNA reads TGCGCCAGCAGTACCCTTCCTCCGGGACAGGTACCACCCTGGTTCTACGAGCAGTACTTC. The encoded protein is CASSTLPPGQVPPWFYEQYF.

The chain recombines TRBV27 with TRBJ2-1; possible D gene TRBD1, 6 bases. This CDR3 spans 14 amino acids. Trimming removed 3 bases at V and 3 bases at J, with 9 bases between. CDR1 is MNHEY, CDR2 SMNVEV, per germline (reference sequence). The CDR3, as DNA: TGTGCCAGCAGTTTGGACAGATACTACAATGAGCAGTTCTTC. Translated, it gives CASSLDRYYNEQFF.

This clone has just one count. The J gene is TRBJ2-1, the V gene TRBV4-1; the match to TRBD2 covers 8 bases. CDR3 length: 16 amino acids. The V gene's germline CDR1 is MGHRA and CDR2 YSYEKL. The ends lost 4 bases at V and 9 bases at J; junction bases unmatched: 14. CDR3 nucleotide sequence: TGCGCCAGCAGCCGGTCCGTCATGGTAGCGGGAATTGAGCAGTTCTTC. It specifies CASSRSVMVAGIEQFF.

The CDR3 region is CASSAGHYEQYF. The CDR3 nucleotides are TGTGCCAGCAGCGCGGGACACTACGAGCAGTACTTC. V and J are TRBV9 and TRBJ2-7; tentatively, D is TRBD1 (6 bases). Per the germline V gene, CDR1 is SGDLS and CDR2 is YYNGEE. Trimming took 3 bases from V and 3 from J, leaving 7 bases between them. The CDR3 is made up of 12 amino acids.

The genes are TRBV27 and TRBJ2-4; tentatively, D is TRBD1 (5 bases). The V gene lost 2 bases and the J gene lost 5 bases, with 7 bases spanning the gap. The CDR3 has 13 residues. CDR1 is MNHEY and CDR2 is SMNVEV in the germline V gene (reference sequence). In nucleotides, the CDR3 is TGTGCCAGCAGTTTAGACAGAGAAAACATTCAGTACTTC. It is translated as CASSLDRENIQYF.

V and J are TRBV7-2 and TRBJ2-7; 10 nucleotides match TRBD1. The CDR3 length is 15 residues. Trimming took 4 bases from V and 1 from J; bases not matched to a gene: 4. Germline values: CDR1 SGHTA, CDR2 FQGNSA. CDR3 DNA sequence: TGTGCCAGCAGCTCGGACAGGGGGTGGTCCTACGAGCAGTACTTC. It codes for CASSSDRGWSYEQYF. The whole variable domain, filled in from reference TRBV7-2 and TRBJ2-7, reads GAGVSQSPSNKVTEKGKDVELRCDPISGHTALYWYRQSLGQGLEFLIYFQGNSAPDKSGLPSDRFSAERTGGSVSTLTIQRTQQEDSAVYLCASSSDRGWSYEQYFGPGTRLTVT.

Comment on this clone: The sample contains more than one DNA sequence encoding this CDR3. The chain employs TRBV5-6 and TRBJ1-1; unclear D gene. The CDR3 loop spans 13 amino acids. Trimming shortened V by 0 bases and J by 1 base, and 4 bases separated the two germline ends. Germline V gives CDR1 SGHDT, CDR2 YYEEEE. The CDR3 protein is CASSLGGNTEAFF. The CDR3 DNA sequence: TGTGCCAGCAGCTTGGGGGGGAACACTGAAGCTTTCTTT.

The chain recombines TRBV4-3 with TRBJ2-7; D ambiguous. The CDR3 totals 17 residues. In germline, CDR1 is LGHNA, CDR2 YSLEER. With 0 bases removed from V and 3 bases from J, the gap between germline ends came to 18 bases. The CDR3 DNA follows: TGCGCCAGCAGCCAAGACCTCTTTGAATTACAGATCTACGAGCAGTACTTC. This translates into CASSQDLFELQIYEQYF.

The chain recombines TRBV10-3 with TRBJ1-1; possible D gene TRBD1, 6 bases. Trimming cost V 0 bases and J 8 bases, with 22 bases left between them. The length of the CDR3 is 17 residues. CDR1 is ENHRY and CDR2 is SYGVKD in the germline V gene. The CDR3 is CAISESTYQRGLGEAFF. CDR3 DNA: TGTGCCATCAGTGAGTCGACCTACCAACGGGGGCTAGGAGAAGCTTTCTTT.

The CDR3 DNA reads TGTGCCAGCAGTTACAGATCCGGGAGCTCCTACAATGAGCAGTTCTTC. Amino acid sequence: CASSYRSGSSYNEQFF. The chain couples TRBV6-5 to TRBJ2-1, with D tentatively TRBD2 (6 bases). V was clipped by 2 bases and J by 0 bases, with 11 bases between them. The CDR3 covers 16 residues. Per the germline V gene, CDR1 is MNHEY and CDR2 is SVGAGI.

The rearrangement links TRBV28 to TRBJ1-4; maybe TRBD1 (5 bases). CDR3 length: 16 residues. Germline V gives CDR1 MDHEN, CDR2 SYDVKM. Trimming removed 6 bases at V and 0 bases at J, with 14 bases between. The CDR3 nucleotides read TGTGCCAGCAGACCCGGGACGGTACCAACTAATGAAAAACTGTTTTTT. Its protein is CASRPGTVPTNEKLFF.

The V and J genes are TRBV14 and TRBJ2-1; D perhaps matches TRBD2 (6 bases). This CDR3 contains 15 residues. Deletions cut 1 base from V and 5 bases from J, with 12 bases between. CDR1 and CDR2 from the germline V gene are SGHDN and FVKESK. The CDR3 region is CASSQVTSFNNEQFF. The CDR3, as DNA: TGTGCCAGCAGCCAAGTAACTAGCTTTAACAATGAGCAGTTCTTC.

The chain couples TRBV27 to TRBJ2-1; 8 bases line up with TRBD2. J lost 7 bases, V lost 8 bases, and 10 bases had no gene match. Germline V gene data show CDR1 as MNHEY and CDR2 as SMNVEV (reference sequence). This CDR3 has 14 residues. The CDR3 DNA is TGTGCCAGCGTCCTCCGGGAGGGAGGTAATGAGCAGTTCTTC. Translation gives CASVLREGGNEQFF.

This chain links TRBV7-6 with TRBJ2-6, with D hard to call. The germline V gene has CDR1 SGHVS and CDR2 FNYEAQ. This CDR3 has 15 amino acids. V lost 1 base and J 2 bases, leaving 6 bases between the germline ends. CDR3 sequence (DNA): TGTGCCAGCAGCTTAGGTACCCCTGGGGCCAACGTCCTGACTTTC. Translating it yields CASSLGTPGANVLTF.

The chain employs TRBV7-3 and TRBJ1-2; D uncertain. The CDR3 contains 15 residues. Germline V gene lookup returns CDR1 SGHTA and CDR2 FQGTGA. Trimming shortened V by 1 base and J by 7 bases, and 16 bases separated the two germline ends. CDR3 protein: CASSLSGESMGGYTF. As DNA, the CDR3 is TGTGCCAGCAGCTTAAGCGGGGAAAGTATGGGTGGCTACACCTTC.

The rearrangement joins TRBV28 to TRBJ1-1; D unresolved. Germline CDR1 is MDHEN and CDR2 is SYDVKM. This CDR3 contains 15 residues. The ends were cut back, 6 bases at V and 1 base at J, with 15 bases in the middle. The CDR3 reads CASRPPLEPNTEAFF. CDR3 in DNA: TGTGCCAGCAGACCCCCCCTCGAGCCGAACACTGAAGCTTTCTTT. Full variable domain (outside the CDR3, taken from reference TRBV28 and TRBJ1-1): DVKVTQSSRYLVKRTGEKVFLECVQDMDHENMFWYRQDPGLGLRLIYFSYDVKMKEKGDIPEGYSVSREKKERFSLILESASTNQTSMYLCASRPPLEPNTEAFFGQGTRLTVV.

The chain couples TRBV7-9 to TRBJ2-1, with 9 nucleotides matching TRBD1. Unmatched junction bases numbered 7, after V lost 4 bases and J lost 3 bases. The CDR3 has 16 residues. Germline values: CDR1 SEHNR, CDR2 FQNEAQ (reference sequence). CDR3 in amino acids: CASSSPRGQGYNEQFF. The CDR3 coding sequence is TGTGCCAGCAGCTCCCCCCGGGGACAGGGCTACAATGAGCAGTTCTTC. Full variable domain (remainder filled in from reference TRBV7-9 and TRBJ2-1): DTGVSQNPRHKITKRGQNVTFRCDPISEHNRLYWYRQTLGQGPEFLTYFQNEAQLEKSRLLSDRFSAERPKGSFSTLEIQRTEQGDSAMYLCASSSPRGQGYNEQFFGPGTRLTVL.

The chain links TRBV27 to TRBJ2-1, with TRBD2 as a possible D gene (6 bases). Trimming left V 7 bases short and J 10 bases short, with 17 bases between. CDR1 is MNHEY, CDR2 SMNVEV, per germline (reference sequence). CDR3 length: 13 amino acids. The CDR3: CASTPGGGDEQFF. The CDR3, as DNA: TGTGCCAGCACTCCTGGGGGAGGCGACGAGCAGTTCTTC.

The chain carries TRBV18 and TRBJ2-2; no clear D gene. V was clipped by 3 bases and J by 6 bases, with 11 bases between them. Germline values: CDR1 KGHSH, CDR2 LQKENI. The CDR3 extends over 14 amino acids. Here the CDR3 reads CASSPELESGELFF. The CDR3 DNA reads as TGTGCCAGCTCACCGGAGCTTGAGTCCGGGGAGCTGTTTTTT.

On this clone: Distinct nucleotide sequences in the sample also encode this CDR3. This chain uses TRBV11-2 with TRBJ2-7; D remains unclear. The length of the CDR3 is 10 residues. V lost 5 bases and J 5 bases, leaving 4 bases between the germline ends. CDR1 and CDR2 (germline): SGHAT, FQNNGV. The CDR3 region has the DNA TGTGCCAGCAGCGACAACGAGCAGTACTTC. It yields the protein CASSDNEQYF. The variable domain in full, with the rest retrieved from reference TRBV11-2 and TRBJ2-7, is EAGVAQSPRYKIIEKRQSVAFWCNPISGHATLYWYQQILGQGPKLLIQFQNNGVVDDSQLPKDRFSAERLKGVDSTLKIQPAKLEDSAVYLCASSDNEQYFGPGTRLTVT.

The rearrangement uses TRBV4-3 and TRBJ1-1; 7 bases line up with TRBD1. CDR3 length: 18 residues. Germline trimming cut 1 base from V and 0 bases from J; bases unmatched to any gene: 11. The germline CDR1 and CDR2 sequences are LGHNA and YSLEER. CDR3 nucleotides: TGCGCCAGCAGCCAAGTCTTAGGGGGCCTTCTCATGAACACTGAAGCTTTCTTT. Translating it yields CASSQVLGGLLMNTEAFF.

This chain connects TRBV9 to TRBJ1-4; D gene uncertain. V was clipped by 6 bases and J by 0 bases, with 12 bases between them. The CDR3 covers 15 residues. Germline V lookup: CDR1 SGDLS, CDR2 YYNGEE. Written as DNA, the CDR3 is TGTGCCAGCAACCTCGGCGGAGCAACTAATGAAAAACTGTTTTTT. Its protein is CASNLGGATNEKLFF.

The chain uses TRBV14 and TRBJ2-5; 10 nucleotides line up with TRBD2. V dropped 5 bases and J dropped 5; count of bases not matched to a gene: 23. The CDR3 has 20 residues. Germline V gene lookup returns CDR1 SGHDN and CDR2 FVKESK. The CDR3 DNA follows: TGTGCCAGCAGCTCGGGGGCTCGACTAGCGGGTACACACACTGGGGAGACCCAGTACTTC. This encodes CASSSGARLAGTHTGETQYF.

This clone was recorded only once. The rearrangement joins TRBV6-1 to TRBJ2-3; 10 bases map to TRBD1. CDR3 length: 15 amino acids. The germline V gene has CDR1 MNHNS and CDR2 SASEGT. Losses at the gene ends were 6 bases for V and 1 base for J; bases not matched to a gene: 4. The CDR3 DNA sequence: TGTGCCAGCAGAGCCGGGACAGGGGGCACAGATACGCAGTATTTT. This sequence encodes CASRAGTGGTDTQYF.

This chain connects TRBV12-5 to TRBJ2-3; 14 bases map to TRBD2. Per germline, CDR1 LGHNT and CDR2 FRNRAP. This CDR3 has 18 amino acids. Unmatched junction bases numbered 8, after V lost 1 base and J lost 5 bases. The CDR3 reads CASGLERLAGGPVDTQYF. The CDR3 nucleotides read TGTGCTAGTGGTTTGGAACGACTAGCGGGAGGGCCCGTAGATACGCAGTATTTT. Full variable domain (missing parts from reference TRBV12-5 and TRBJ2-3): DARVTQTPRHKVTEMGQEVTMRCQPILGHNTVFWYRQTMMQGLELLAYFRNRAPLDDSGMPKDRFSAEMPDATLATLKIQPSEPRDSAVYFCASGLERLAGGPVDTQYFGPGTRLTVL.

The V call is TRBV5-6, the J call TRBJ2-3; 7 bases map to TRBD1. Germline V gene sequence: CDR1 SGHDT, CDR2 YYEEEE. Trimming cost V 1 base and J 2 bases; bases outside gene matches: 4. The CDR3 has 15 residues. The CDR3 protein is CASSLPGQDTDTQYF. CDR3 nucleotides: TGTGCCAGCAGCTTGCCAGGACAGGACACAGATACGCAGTATTTT.

Turning to this clone: It is likely a read error, because the conserved phenylalanine at the end of the CDR3 is missing. The limits of the CDR3 on the DNA are not certain, so only TCRdb's listed CDR3 is given. This chain joins TRBV5-1 and TRBJ2-7; the table names TRBD1, a call not compared with the DNA. Counting both end residues, the CDR3 totals 11 amino acids. Per the germline V gene, CDR1 is SGHRS and CDR2 is YFSETQ. CDR3 protein: CASSLGHQYLN.